This T cell receptor beta chain emerged from a study of cytomegalovirus exposure and HLA in healthy donors. Both 60 Vbeta primers and 13 Jbeta primers went into the PCR. TCRdb keeps only in-frame clones here, not all; method: immunoSEQ multiplex PCR. This repertoire shows 170,000 or so clones, roughly 80% found once; its top ten account for roughly 0.38%. The CDR3 is made up of 12 amino acids. Germline values: CDR1 SEHNR, CDR2 FQNEAQ (reference sequence). A word on this clone: A junction end diverges from the germline sequence, so it may reflect a read error.

This clonotype was obtained from a boy aged 2-15 years in good health and CMV-seronegative. The specimen was PBMCs. This rearrangement joins TRBV7-9 to TRBJ1-2; tentative D call: TRBD1 (6 bases). CDR3: CSSSLQGYGYTF. CDR3 coding DNA: TGTTCCAGCAGCTTACAGGGCTATGGCTACACCTTC.